This TCR beta chain was captured by sequencing in a study of cytomegalovirus exposure and HLA in healthy donors. The wider study: HLA-typed donors were the source of approximately 86 million unique TCRs held in an early data release.

Donors sampled were nominally healthy, though unrecorded immune exposures were likely. CDR1 and CDR2 from the germline V gene are SGHDT and YYEEEE. Between the trimmed V and J ends, which lost 4 bases and 4 bases, there was a span of 8 bases. The CDR3 covers 12 residues. This clone was seen just once. Its antigen is still unknown. Primers included in the PCR were 60 Vbeta and 13 Jbeta primers. Some clones are missing from TCRdb's copy, which holds only in-frame ones; the method was immunoSEQ multiplex PCR. The sample yields about 140,000 clones, over 75% seen once. Findings and caveats of the study: TCR beta V- and J-gene trimming, according to a later analysis, was linked to a missense DCLRE1C variant. Associated with cytomegalovirus, according to the listing, were 150 to 200 TCR beta chains.

The TCR was taken from a woman aged 45-65 years in good health and CMV-seropositive. Sequencing input: PBMCs. The chain combines TRBV5-6 with TRBJ2-5; D is unclear. Here the CDR3 DNA reads TGTGCCAGCAGCGGCTCGGGAGAGACCCAGTACTTC. Translation gives CASSGSGETQYF. The full variable domain, in which reference TRBV5-6 and TRBJ2-5 provide the parts outside the CDR3, is DAGVTQSPTHLIKTRGQQVTLRCSPKSGHDTVSWYQQALGQGPQFIFQYYEEEERQRGNFPDRFSGHQFPNYSSELNVNALLLGDSALYLCASSGSGETQYFGPGTRLLVL.